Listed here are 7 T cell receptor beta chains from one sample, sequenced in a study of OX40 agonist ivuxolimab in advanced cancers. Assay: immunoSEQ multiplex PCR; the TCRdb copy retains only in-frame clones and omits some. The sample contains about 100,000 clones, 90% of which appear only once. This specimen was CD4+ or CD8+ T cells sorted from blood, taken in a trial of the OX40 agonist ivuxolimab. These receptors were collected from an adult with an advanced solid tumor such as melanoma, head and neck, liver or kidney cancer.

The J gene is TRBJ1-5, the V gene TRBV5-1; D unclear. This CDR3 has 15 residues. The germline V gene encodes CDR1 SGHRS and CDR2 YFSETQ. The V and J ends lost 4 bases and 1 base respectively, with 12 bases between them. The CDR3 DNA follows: TGCGCCAGCAGCCCTCTAGGGTCGAGCAATCAGCCCCAGCATTTT. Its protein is CASSPLGSSNQPQHF.

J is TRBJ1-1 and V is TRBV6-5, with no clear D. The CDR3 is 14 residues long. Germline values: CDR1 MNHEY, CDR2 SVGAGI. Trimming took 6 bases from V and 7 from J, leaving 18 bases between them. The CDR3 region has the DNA TGTGCCAGCAGGAGGGCAGCGGGTTCTTATGAAGCTTTCTTT. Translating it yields CASRRAAGSYEAFF.

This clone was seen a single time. CDR3 protein: CASSVTSSGRASEQYF. DNA for the CDR3: TGTGCCAGCAGTGTCACGAGTAGCGGGAGGGCTTCCGAGCAGTACTTC. The V and J genes are TRBV2 and TRBJ2-5; 11 bases line up with TRBD2. The J call may be in error: the DNA end matches TRBJ2-7 better. CDR3 length: 16 amino acids. Germline CDR1 reads SNHLY; CDR2 reads FYNNEI.

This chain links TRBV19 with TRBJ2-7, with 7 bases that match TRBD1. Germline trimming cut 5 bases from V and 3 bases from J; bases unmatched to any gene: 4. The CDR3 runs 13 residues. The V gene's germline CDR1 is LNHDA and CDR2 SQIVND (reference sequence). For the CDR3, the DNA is TGTGCCAGTAGTCTCACAGGGGTCTACGAGCAGTACTTC. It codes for CASSLTGVYEQYF.

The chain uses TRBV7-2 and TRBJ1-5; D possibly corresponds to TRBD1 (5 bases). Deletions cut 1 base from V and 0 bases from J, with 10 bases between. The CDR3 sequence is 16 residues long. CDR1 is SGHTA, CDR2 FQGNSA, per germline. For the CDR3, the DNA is TGTGCCAGCAGCTTAGGGGACCTTTATAGCAATCAGCCCCAGCATTTT. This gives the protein CASSLGDLYSNQPQHF.

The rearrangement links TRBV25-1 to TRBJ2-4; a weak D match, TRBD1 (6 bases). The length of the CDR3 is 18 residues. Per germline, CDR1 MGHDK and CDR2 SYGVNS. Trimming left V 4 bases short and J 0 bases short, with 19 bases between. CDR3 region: CASSVTGGGGLAKNIQYF. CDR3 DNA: TGTGCCAGCAGTGTGACAGGAGGAGGCGGTTTAGCCAAAAACATTCAGTACTTC.

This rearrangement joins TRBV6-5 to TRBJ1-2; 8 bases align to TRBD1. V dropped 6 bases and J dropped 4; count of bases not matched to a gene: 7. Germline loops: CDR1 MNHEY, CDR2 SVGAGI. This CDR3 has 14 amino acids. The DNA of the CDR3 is TGTGCCAGCAGGGAACAGGGGGGAGGCTATGGCTACACCTTC. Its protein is CASREQGGGYGYTF.